This TCR beta chain stems from a study of CD8 T cells in ankylosing spondylitis. Points from the study as a whole: According to the report, clones linked to the disease were significantly enriched in matched synovial fluid samples taken from ankylosing spondylitis patients. Disease-linked clones displayed a CD8+ phenotype and appeared relatively rarely in peripheral blood. Existing reports had already noted some motif variants in reactive arthritis synovial fluid and blood. Made up of about eight highly homologous variants, a TCR beta motif appeared characteristic of ankylosing spondylitis blood.

In regard to this clonotype: Its specificity is unknown.

Libraries of TCR beta came from quantitative 5'-RACE with molecular barcodes. MiXCR was run by TCRdb on the 5' RACE reads, yielding one entry per CDR3 protein. Of hundreds of thousands of distinct CDR3 sequences in the sample, approximately 10% are singletons; the top ten hold roughly 0.51%. The CDR3 has 14 amino acids. V lost 6 bases and J lost 4; bases outside the gene matches: 12. Germline lookup yields CDR1 DFQATT and CDR2 SNEGSKA (reference sequence). Material: blood, either unsorted or a sorted T cell fraction (not recorded which). V is TRBV20-1 and J is TRBJ2-7; 7 bases are a match to TRBD2. This clonotype was sampled from a male donor with ankylosing spondylitis. In DNA form, the CDR3 reads TGCAGTGCCAAGAGCGGGGTGGGGATATACGAGCAGTACTTC. Protein sequence: CSAKSGVGIYEQYF.